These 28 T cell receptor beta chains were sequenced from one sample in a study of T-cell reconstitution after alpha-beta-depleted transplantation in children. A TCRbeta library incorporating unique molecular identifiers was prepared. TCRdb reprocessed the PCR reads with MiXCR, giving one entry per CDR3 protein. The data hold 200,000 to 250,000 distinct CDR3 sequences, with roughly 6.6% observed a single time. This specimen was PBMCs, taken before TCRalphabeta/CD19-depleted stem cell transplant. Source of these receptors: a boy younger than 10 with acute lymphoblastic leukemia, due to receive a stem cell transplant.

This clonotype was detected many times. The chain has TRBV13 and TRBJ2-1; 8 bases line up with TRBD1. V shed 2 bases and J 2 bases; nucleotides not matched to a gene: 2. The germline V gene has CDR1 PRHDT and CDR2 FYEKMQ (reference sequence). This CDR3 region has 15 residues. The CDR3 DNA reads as TGTGCCAGCAGCTTAAAGGACAGGGCCTACAATGAGCAGTTCTTC. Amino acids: CASSLKDRAYNEQFF.

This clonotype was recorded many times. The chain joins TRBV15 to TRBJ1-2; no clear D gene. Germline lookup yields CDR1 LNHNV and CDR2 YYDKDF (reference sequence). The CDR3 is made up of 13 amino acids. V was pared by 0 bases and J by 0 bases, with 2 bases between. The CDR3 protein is CATSRDSNYGYTF. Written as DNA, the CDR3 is TGTGCCACCAGCAGAGACTCTAACTATGGCTACACCTTC.

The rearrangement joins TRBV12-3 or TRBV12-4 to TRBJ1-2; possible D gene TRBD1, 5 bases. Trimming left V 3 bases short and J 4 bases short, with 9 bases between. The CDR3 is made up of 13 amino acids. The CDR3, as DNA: TGTGCCAGCAGTTTGGAGGGGTTCTATGGCTACACCTTC. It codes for CASSLEGFYGYTF.

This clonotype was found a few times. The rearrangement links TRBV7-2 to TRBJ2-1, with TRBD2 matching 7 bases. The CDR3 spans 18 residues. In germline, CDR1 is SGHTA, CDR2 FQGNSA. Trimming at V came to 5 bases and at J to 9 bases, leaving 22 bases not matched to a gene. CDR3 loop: CASSRDYRGTSLSGEQFF. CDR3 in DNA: TGTGCCAGCAGCCGGGACTATAGGGGAACTTCGCTAAGTGGTGAGCAGTTCTTC. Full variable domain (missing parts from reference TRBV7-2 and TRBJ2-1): GAGVSQSPSNKVTEKGKDVELRCDPISGHTALYWYRQSLGQGLEFLIYFQGNSAPDKSGLPSDRFSAERTGGSVSTLTIQRTQQEDSAVYLCASSRDYRGTSLSGEQFFGPGTRLTVL.

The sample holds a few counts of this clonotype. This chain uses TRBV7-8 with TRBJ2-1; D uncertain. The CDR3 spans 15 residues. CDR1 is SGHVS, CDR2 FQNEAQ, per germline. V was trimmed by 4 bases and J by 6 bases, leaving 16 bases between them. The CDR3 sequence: CASSSSPGGVNEQFF. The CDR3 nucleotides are TGTGCCAGCAGCTCCTCCCCAGGTGGGGTCAATGAGCAGTTCTTC.

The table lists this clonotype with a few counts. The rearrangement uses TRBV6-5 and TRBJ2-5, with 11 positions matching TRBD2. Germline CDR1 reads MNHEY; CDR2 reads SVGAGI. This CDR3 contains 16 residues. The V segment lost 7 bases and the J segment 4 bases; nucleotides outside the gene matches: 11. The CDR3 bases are TGTGCCAGCATGTTGGGTAGCGGGGGGGCCGGAGAGACCCAGTACTTC. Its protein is CASMLGSGGAGETQYF.

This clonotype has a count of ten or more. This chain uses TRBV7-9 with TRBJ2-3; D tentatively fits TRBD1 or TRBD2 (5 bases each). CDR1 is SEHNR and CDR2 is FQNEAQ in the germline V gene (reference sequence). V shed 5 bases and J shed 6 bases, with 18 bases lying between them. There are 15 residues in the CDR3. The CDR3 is CASSRGVGAGDTQYF. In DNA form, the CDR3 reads TGTGCCAGCAGCCGCGGTGTCGGGGCAGGGGATACGCAGTATTTT.

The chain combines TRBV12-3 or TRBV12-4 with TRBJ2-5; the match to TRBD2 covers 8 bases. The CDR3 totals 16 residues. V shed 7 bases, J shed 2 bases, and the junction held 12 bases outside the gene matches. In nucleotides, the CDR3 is TGTGCCAGCACGGGGAGTCCAGCGGGAGAGCAAGAGACCCAGTACTTC. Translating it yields CASTGSPAGEQETQYF.

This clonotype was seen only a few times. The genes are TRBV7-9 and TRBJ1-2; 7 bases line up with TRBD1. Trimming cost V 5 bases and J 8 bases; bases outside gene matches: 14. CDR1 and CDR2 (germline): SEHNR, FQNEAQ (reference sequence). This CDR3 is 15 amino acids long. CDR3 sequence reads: CASSPGTVATLGYTF. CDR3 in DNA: TGTGCCAGCAGCCCAGGGACAGTAGCTACCCTCGGCTACACCTTC. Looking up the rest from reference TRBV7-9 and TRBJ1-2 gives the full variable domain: DTGVSQNPRHKITKRGQNVTFRCDPISEHNRLYWYRQTLGQGPEFLTYFQNEAQLEKSRLLSDRFSAERPKGSFSTLEIQRTEQGDSAMYLCASSPGTVATLGYTFGSGTRLTVV.

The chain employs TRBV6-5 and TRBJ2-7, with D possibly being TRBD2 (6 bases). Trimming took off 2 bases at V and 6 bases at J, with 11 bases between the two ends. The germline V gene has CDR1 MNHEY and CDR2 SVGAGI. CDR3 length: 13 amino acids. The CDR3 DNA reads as TGTGCCAGCAGTTACGGGGGACTCGGCGAGCAGTACTTC. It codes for CASSYGGLGEQYF.

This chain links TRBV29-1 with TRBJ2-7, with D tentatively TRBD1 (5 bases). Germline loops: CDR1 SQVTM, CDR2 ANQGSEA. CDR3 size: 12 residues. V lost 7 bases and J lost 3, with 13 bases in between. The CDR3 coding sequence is TGCAGCGCCTGGGGCGGAAACTACGAGCAGTACTTC. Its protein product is CSAWGGNYEQYF.

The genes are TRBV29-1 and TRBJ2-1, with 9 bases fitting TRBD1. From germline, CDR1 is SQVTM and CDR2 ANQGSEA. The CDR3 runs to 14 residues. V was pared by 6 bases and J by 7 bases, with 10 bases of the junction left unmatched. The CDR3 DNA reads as TGCAGCGTCGAATCCGGGACAGGGCCAAATGAGCAGTTCTTC. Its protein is CSVESGTGPNEQFF.

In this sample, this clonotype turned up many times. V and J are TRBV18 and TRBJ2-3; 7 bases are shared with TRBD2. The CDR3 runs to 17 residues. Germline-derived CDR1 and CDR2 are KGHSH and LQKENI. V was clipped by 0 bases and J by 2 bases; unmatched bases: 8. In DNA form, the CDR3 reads TGTGCCAGCTCACCACCGGGGCGAGCGGGGTTCACAGATACGCAGTATTTT. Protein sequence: CASSPPGRAGFTDTQYF.

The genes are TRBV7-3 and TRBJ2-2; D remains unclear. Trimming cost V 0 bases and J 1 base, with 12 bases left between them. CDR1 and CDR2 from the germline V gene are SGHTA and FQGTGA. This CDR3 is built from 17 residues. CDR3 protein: CASSLTGTGWNTGELFF. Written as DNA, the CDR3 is TGTGCCAGCAGCTTAACCGGCACCGGGTGGAACACCGGGGAGCTGTTTTTT.

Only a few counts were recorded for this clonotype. The DNA of the CDR3 is TGTGCCAGTGCCATATCCAGCAATCAGCCCCAGCATTTT. It is translated as CASAISSNQPQHF. The chain is built from TRBV6-2 or TRBV6-3 and TRBJ1-5, with D unclear. The CDR3 covers 13 residues. The germline V and J ends were trimmed by 9 bases and 1 base, with 10 bases remaining between them. Looked up from germline, CDR1 is MNHEY and CDR2 is SVGEGT.

CDR3 in amino acids: CSVEDSSTGELFF. CDR3 bases: TGCAGCGTTGAGGACAGCTCAACCGGGGAGCTGTTTTTT. V is TRBV29-1 and J is TRBJ2-2, with TRBD1 as a possible D gene (6 bases). The CDR3 consists of 13 residues. Per the germline V gene, CDR1 is SQVTM and CDR2 is ANQGSEA. The V and J ends lost 3 bases and 5 bases respectively, with 10 bases between them.

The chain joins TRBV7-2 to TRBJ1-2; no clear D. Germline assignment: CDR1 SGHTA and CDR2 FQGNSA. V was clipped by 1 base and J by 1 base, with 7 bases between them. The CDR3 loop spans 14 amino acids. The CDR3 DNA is TGTGCCAGCAGCTTAGATAACAATAACTATGGCTACACCTTC. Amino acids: CASSLDNNNYGYTF.

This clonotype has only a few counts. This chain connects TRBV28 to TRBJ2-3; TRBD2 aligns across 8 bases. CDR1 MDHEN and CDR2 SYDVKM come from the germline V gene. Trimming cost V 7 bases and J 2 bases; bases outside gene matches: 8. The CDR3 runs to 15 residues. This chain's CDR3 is CASTSRTSNTDTQYF. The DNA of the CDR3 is TGTGCCAGCACCTCCCGGACTAGCAACACAGATACGCAGTATTTT. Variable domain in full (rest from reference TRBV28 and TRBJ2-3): DVKVTQSSRYLVKRTGEKVFLECVQDMDHENMFWYRQDPGLGLRLIYFSYDVKMKEKGDIPEGYSVSREKKERFSLILESASTNQTSMYLCASTSRTSNTDTQYFGPGTRLTVL.

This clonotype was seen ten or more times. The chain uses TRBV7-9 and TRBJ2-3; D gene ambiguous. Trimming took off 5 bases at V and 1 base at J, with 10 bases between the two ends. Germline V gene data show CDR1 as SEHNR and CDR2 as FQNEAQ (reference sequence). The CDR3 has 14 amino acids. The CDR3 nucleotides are TGTGCCAGCAGCCAAGTTCACGGCACAGATACGCAGTATTTT. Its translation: CASSQVHGTDTQYF.

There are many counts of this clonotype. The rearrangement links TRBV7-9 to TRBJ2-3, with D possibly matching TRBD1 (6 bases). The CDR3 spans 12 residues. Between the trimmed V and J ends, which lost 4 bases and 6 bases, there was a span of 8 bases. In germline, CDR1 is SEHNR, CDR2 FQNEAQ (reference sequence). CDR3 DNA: TGTGCCAGCAGCTCAGGGGACGATACGCAGTATTTT. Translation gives CASSSGDDTQYF. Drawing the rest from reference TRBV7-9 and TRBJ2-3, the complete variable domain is DTGVSQNPRHKITKRGQNVTFRCDPISEHNRLYWYRQTLGQGPEFLTYFQNEAQLEKSRLLSDRFSAERPKGSFSTLEIQRTEQGDSAMYLCASSSGDDTQYFGPGTRLTVL.

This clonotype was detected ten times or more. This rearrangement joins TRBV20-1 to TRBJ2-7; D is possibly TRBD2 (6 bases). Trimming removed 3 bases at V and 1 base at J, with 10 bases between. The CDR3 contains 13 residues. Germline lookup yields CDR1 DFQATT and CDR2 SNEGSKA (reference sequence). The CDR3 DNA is TGCAGTGCTAGGGTCGGGACTTCCTACGAGCAGTACTTC. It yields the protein CSARVGTSYEQYF.

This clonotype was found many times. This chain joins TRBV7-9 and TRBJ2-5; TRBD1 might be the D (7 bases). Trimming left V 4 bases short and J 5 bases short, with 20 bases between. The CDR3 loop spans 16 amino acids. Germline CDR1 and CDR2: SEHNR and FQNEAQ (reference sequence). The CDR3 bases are TGTGCCAGCAGCTCTACCCGACAGGGCGGAGGGGAGACCCAGTACTTC. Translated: CASSSTRQGGGETQYF.

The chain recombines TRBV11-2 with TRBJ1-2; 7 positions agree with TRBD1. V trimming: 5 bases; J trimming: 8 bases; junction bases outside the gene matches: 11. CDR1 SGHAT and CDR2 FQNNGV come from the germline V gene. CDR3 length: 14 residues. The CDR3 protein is CASSGPLGQLGYTF. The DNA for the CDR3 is TGTGCCAGCAGCGGACCCTTGGGACAGCTGGGCTACACCTTC.

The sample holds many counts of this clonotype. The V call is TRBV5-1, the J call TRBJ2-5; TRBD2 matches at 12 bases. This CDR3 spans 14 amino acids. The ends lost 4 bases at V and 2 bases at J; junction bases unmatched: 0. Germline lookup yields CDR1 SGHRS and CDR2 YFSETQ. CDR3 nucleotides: TGCGCCAGCAGCGGGACTAGCGGGCAAGAGACCCAGTACTTC. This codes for CASSGTSGQETQYF.

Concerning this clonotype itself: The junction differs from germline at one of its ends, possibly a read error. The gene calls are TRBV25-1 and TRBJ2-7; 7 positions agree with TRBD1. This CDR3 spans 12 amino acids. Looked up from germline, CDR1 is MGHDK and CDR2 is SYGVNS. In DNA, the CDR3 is TGTGCCAGCAGTGAATATAAGGGGGCGACCCATTTC. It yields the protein CASSEYKGATHF.

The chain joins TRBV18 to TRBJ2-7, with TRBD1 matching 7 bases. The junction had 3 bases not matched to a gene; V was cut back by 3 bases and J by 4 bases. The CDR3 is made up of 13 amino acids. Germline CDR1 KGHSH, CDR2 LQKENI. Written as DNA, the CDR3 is TGTGCCAGCTCACCGCACAGGGGTTACGAGCAGTACTTC. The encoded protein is CASSPHRGYEQYF.

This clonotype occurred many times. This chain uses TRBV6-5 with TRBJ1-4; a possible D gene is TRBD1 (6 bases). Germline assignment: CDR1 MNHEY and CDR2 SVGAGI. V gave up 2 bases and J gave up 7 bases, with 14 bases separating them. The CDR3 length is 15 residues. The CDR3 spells CASSYANRDAEKLFF. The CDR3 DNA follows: TGTGCCAGCAGTTACGCCAACAGGGACGCTGAAAAACTGTTTTTT.

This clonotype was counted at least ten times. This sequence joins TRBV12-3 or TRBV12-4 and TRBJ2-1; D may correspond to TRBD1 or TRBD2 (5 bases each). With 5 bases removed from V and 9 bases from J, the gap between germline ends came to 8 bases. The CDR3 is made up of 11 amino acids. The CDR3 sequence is CASSRGTEQFF. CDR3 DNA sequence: TGTGCCAGCAGTCGAGGGACTGAGCAGTTCTTC.